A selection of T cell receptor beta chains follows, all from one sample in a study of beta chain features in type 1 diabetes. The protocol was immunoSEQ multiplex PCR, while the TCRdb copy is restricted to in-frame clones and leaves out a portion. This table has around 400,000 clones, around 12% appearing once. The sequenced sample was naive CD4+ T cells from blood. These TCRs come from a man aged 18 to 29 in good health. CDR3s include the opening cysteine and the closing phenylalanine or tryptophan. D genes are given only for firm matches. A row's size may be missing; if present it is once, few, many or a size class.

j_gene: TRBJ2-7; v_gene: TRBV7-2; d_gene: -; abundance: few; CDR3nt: TGTGCCAGCGCCATGGTACTCTACGAGCAGTACTTC; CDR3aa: CASAMVLYEQYF
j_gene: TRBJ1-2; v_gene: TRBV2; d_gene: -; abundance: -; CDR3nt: TGTGCCAGCAGGTCGGTCCATGACTATGGCTACACCTTC; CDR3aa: CASRSVHDYGYTF
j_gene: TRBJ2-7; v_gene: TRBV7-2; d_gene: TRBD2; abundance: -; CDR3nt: TGTGCCAGCAGCTCAGTAGCGGGACTCTCCTACGAGCAGTACTTC; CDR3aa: CASSSVAGLSYEQYF
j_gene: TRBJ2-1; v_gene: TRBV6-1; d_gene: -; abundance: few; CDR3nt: TGTGCCAGCAGTGTGATACCTACCTACAATGAGCAGTTCTTC; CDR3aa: CASSVIPTYNEQFF
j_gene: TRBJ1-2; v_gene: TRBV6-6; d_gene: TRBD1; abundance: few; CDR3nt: TGTGCCAGCAGTACCGGGACAGGGGTGAACTATGGCTACACCTTC; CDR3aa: CASSTGTGVNYGYTF
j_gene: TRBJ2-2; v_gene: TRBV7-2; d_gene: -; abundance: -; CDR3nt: TGTGCCAGCAGCAGATCCTCAGGCACCGGGGAGCTGTTTTTT; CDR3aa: CASSRSSGTGELFF
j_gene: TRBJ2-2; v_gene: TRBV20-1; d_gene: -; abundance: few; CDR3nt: TGCAGTGCTATTAGAACCGGGGAGCTGTTTTTT; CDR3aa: CSAIRTGELFF
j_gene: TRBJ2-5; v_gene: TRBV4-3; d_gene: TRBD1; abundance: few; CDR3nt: TGCGCCAGCAGCCAAATTTTCACAGGGGTAGGGGAGACCCAGTACTTC; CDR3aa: CASSQIFTGVGETQYF
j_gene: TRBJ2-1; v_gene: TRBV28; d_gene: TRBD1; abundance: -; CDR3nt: TGTGCCAGCAGCCCAGGGGGCTCTTACAATGAGCAGTTCTTC; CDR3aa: CASSPGGSYNEQFF
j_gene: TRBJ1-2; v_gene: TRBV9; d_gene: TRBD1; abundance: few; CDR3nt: TGTGCCAGCAGTGCCGGGACAGCCTATGGCTACACCTTC; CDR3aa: CASSAGTAYGYTF